These 9 T cell receptor beta chains originate from one sample sequenced in a study of T cells in tuberculosis. Profiling relied on immunoSEQ multiplex PCR, and the TCRdb table lists in-frame clones only, not all of them. The sample holds 30,000 to 35,000 clones, roughly 90% seen once. Sequenced input: PBMCs. The receptors come from a donor aged 10 to 29 with latent tuberculosis or without tuberculosis infection.

V usage is TRBV9 and J usage is TRBJ2-6, with D perhaps matching TRBD2 (6 bases). V lost 0 bases, J lost 0 bases, and 10 bases lay in between. CDR3 length: 17 residues. CDR1 and CDR2 (germline): SGDLS, YYNGEE. CDR3: CASSVAEGSSGANVLTF. CDR3 DNA sequence: TGTGCCAGCAGCGTAGCGGAGGGCTCCTCTGGGGCCAACGTCCTGACTTTC.

The CDR3 DNA reads TGTGCCAGCAGCAAACAGGGGAACACAGATACGCAGTATTTT. Encoded protein: CASSKQGNTDTQYF. This rearrangement joins TRBV25-1 to TRBJ2-3; 7 bases align to TRBD1. The CDR3 has 14 residues. V trimming: 6 bases; J trimming: 2 bases; junction bases outside the gene matches: 5. The germline gives CDR1 MGHDK, CDR2 SYGVNS. Combining the CDR3 with reference TRBV25-1 and TRBJ2-3 gives the whole variable domain EADIYQTPRYLVIGTGKKITLECSQTMGHDKMYWYQQDPGMELHLIHYSYGVNSTEKGDLSSESTVSRIRTEHFPLTLESARPSHTSQYLCASSKQGNTDTQYFGPGTRLTVL.

The genes are TRBV12-5 and TRBJ2-1; 8 positions agree with TRBD1. Germline V CDR1 and CDR2: LGHNT, FRNRAP. V shed 6 bases, J shed 8 bases, and the junction held 6 bases outside the gene matches. The CDR3 spans 13 residues. The CDR3 DNA follows: TGTGCTAGTGGCATCGGACAGGGCGATGAGCAGTTCTTC. Translated, it gives CASGIGQGDEQFF.

A few counts support this clone. The CDR3 nucleotides read TGTGCCAGCAGGAGCCTAGGCGGGTACCAAGAGACCCAGTACTTC. Translating it yields CASRSLGGYQETQYF. This chain links TRBV6-1 with TRBJ2-5, with TRBD2 as a possible D gene (5 bases). Trimming took 6 bases from V and 0 from J, leaving 14 bases between them. CDR3 length equals 15 residues. From germline, CDR1 is MNHNS and CDR2 SASEGT.

The chain links TRBV29-1 to TRBJ1-1; D is perhaps TRBD1 (5 bases). V was shortened by 7 bases and J by 0 bases, with 18 bases between the two germline ends. There are 15 residues in the CDR3. Germline assignment: CDR1 SQVTM and CDR2 ANQGSEA. This chain's CDR3 is CSARPGWGMNTEAFF. The CDR3, as DNA: TGCAGCGCCCGACCAGGGTGGGGAATGAACACTGAAGCTTTCTTT.

The gene calls are TRBV7-8 and TRBJ2-7; 8 bases map to TRBD2. Looked up from germline, CDR1 is SGHVS and CDR2 is FQNEAQ. V dropped 4 bases and J dropped 0; count of bases not matched to a gene: 5. CDR3 length: 15 amino acids. The CDR3 region is CASSSPGTSSYEQYF. CDR3 coding DNA: TGTGCCAGCAGCTCCCCCGGGACTAGCTCCTACGAGCAGTACTTC.

The chain has TRBV9 and TRBJ2-7, with 7 bases fitting TRBD1. Germline V gene data show CDR1 as SGDLS and CDR2 as YYNGEE. This CDR3 spans 14 amino acids. The trim removed 0 bases at V and 4 bases at J, leaving 4 bases unmatched. CDR3 region: CASSVGPGGYEQYF. The DNA of the CDR3 is TGTGCCAGCAGCGTAGGTCCAGGGGGATACGAGCAGTACTTC.

This chain joins TRBV2 and TRBJ1-1; no definite D call. This CDR3 region has 15 residues. Trimming left V 7 bases short and J 2 bases short, with 17 bases between. Per germline, CDR1 SNHLY and CDR2 FYNNEI. CDR3 in amino acids: CASTSSGSTNTEAFF. The DNA of the CDR3 is TGTGCCAGCACTTCGTCAGGATCTACCAACACTGAAGCTTTCTTT.

The chain is built from TRBV4-1 and TRBJ1-2; 9 nucleotides match TRBD1. J gave up 8 bases and V 3 bases, and 4 bases lay outside the gene matches. The CDR3 extends over 13 amino acids. The germline V gene encodes CDR1 MGHRA and CDR2 YSYEKL. CDR3 nucleotide sequence: TGCGCCAGCAGCCATCGACAGGGGGGCGGCTACACCTTC. Amino acid sequence: CASSHRQGGGYTF.